Below are 2 T cell receptor beta chains sequenced from a single sample in a study of blood T cell repertoires in COVID-19. Sequencing used immunoSEQ multiplex PCR; TCRdb keeps in-frame clones, though not all of them. The sample consists of about 50,000 clones, 84% of them appearing once. What was sequenced was peripheral blood. These receptors originate from a man aged 55 to 70 with acute or convalescent COVID-19.

The chain joins TRBV6-2 or TRBV6-3 to TRBJ1-6; possibly TRBD1 for D (5 bases). The CDR3 length is 15 residues. The germline V and J ends were trimmed by 6 bases and 5 bases, with 14 bases remaining between them. The germline V gene has CDR1 MNHEY and CDR2 SVGEGT. The CDR3: CASSTGESDNSPLHF. The CDR3 DNA reads TGTGCCAGCAGCACAGGTGAATCCGATAATTCACCCCTCCACTTT.

This chain uses TRBV5-6 with TRBJ2-5; tentatively, D is TRBD1 (5 bases). Trimming took 4 bases from V and 5 from J, leaving 21 bases between them. The CDR3 contains 16 residues. Germline values: CDR1 SGHDT, CDR2 YYEEEE. The CDR3 loop reads CASSRQGKAPWETQYF. The CDR3 DNA follows: TGTGCCAGCAGCAGGCAGGGTAAAGCACCTTGGGAGACCCAGTACTTC.